The 2 T cell receptor beta chains below all came from one sample that was sequenced in a study of blood T cell repertoires in COVID-19. TCRdb's copy holds only in-frame clones and misses some; the assay was immunoSEQ multiplex PCR. The top ten hold 0.9% to 1.5% of the sample, which has just under 65,000 clones, 80% to 90% seen once. Sequenced sample: peripheral blood. Every receptor here comes from a man aged 40-55 years with acute or convalescent COVID-19.

The genes are TRBV9 and TRBJ2-1, with 8 bases identical to TRBD2. The trim removed 2 bases at V and 0 bases at J, leaving 7 bases unmatched. Germline CDR1 and CDR2: SGDLS and YYNGEE. The CDR3 loop spans 17 amino acids. CDR3 DNA sequence: TGTGCCAGCAGCGTCCCAGCGGGGGCCCCCTCCTACAATGAGCAGTTCTTC. Its translation is CASSVPAGAPSYNEQFF.

In the case of this clone: Its ends do not fully match the called genes, so a read error is possible. The V call is TRBV10-2, the J call TRBJ2-5; D not certain. Germline V gene data show CDR1 as WSHSY and CDR2 as SAAADI. CDR3 length: 12 amino acids. The CDR3 DNA follows: TGCGCCAGCAGTCCCACTCGACATGACATTCACTTC. Translation gives CASSPTRHDIHF.